This is a list of T cell receptor beta chains from one sample in a study of post-analysis software for immune sequencing data. TCRdb itself ran the PCR reads through MiXCR, one entry per CDR3 protein. The sample yields 380,000 or so distinct CDR3 sequences, about a third seen once. The source material was blood. The receptors here all came from a girl between 10 and 17 years old with multiple sclerosis. Both conserved end residues are trimmed from each CDR3. Each record gives: V gene, CDR3 protein.

TRBV6-5	ASSSTLETNEKLF
TRBV7-2	ASSLDFSNYGTGPYGYT
TRBV7-3	ACSLNRQETQY
TRBV7-9	ASSLVTGGSNQPQH
TRBV6-2/TRBV6-3	ASSYPRTADAYEQY
TRBV4-1	ASSQVHIVSTDTQY
TRBV29-1	SVASGNQPQH
TRBV7-2	ASSLEGGFSYNEQF
TRBV14	ASSQTRYYYGYT
TRBV12-3/TRBV12-4	ASREMGQGETGTQY
TRBV20-1	SASGVIENEQF
TRBV5-1	ASSSNRYLSSYEQY
TRBV6-1	ASSEATAGHLYEQY
TRBV6-2/TRBV6-3	ASRYVGYNEQF